This T cell receptor (beta chain) was recovered during a study of T cells in Graves' hyperthyroidism and ophthalmopathy. Calling Graves' hyperthyroidism stable meant ophthalmopathy did not progress within 18 months. The CDR3 is 15 amino acids. Trimming took off 1 base at V and 0 bases at J, with 9 bases between the two ends. Study-level results: Separating ophthalmopathy from stable hyperthyroidism was achieved by a 13 V-J model.

To note about this clonotype: Its specificity is not known.

Template material for amplifying TCR beta CDR3 regions consisted of RNA transcripts. RT-PCR in the first round (using the HTBI primer set) targeted the TCR CDR3. Each CDR3 protein is one row after TCRdb ran MiXCR on the multiplex PCR reads. Among a few hundred thousand distinct CDR3 sequences listed, roughly 46% were seen once. This clonotype was sampled from a woman between 18 and 29 years old with Graves' hyperthyroidism. The chain uses TRBV12-3 or TRBV12-4 and TRBJ1-2; the D gene is possibly TRBD1 (5 bases). Sequenced input: peripheral blood or thyroid tissue (not recorded which). CDR3 loop: CASSLVQGANYGYTF. In DNA, the CDR3 is TGTGCCAGCAGTTTAGTGCAGGGTGCTAACTATGGCTACACCTTC.